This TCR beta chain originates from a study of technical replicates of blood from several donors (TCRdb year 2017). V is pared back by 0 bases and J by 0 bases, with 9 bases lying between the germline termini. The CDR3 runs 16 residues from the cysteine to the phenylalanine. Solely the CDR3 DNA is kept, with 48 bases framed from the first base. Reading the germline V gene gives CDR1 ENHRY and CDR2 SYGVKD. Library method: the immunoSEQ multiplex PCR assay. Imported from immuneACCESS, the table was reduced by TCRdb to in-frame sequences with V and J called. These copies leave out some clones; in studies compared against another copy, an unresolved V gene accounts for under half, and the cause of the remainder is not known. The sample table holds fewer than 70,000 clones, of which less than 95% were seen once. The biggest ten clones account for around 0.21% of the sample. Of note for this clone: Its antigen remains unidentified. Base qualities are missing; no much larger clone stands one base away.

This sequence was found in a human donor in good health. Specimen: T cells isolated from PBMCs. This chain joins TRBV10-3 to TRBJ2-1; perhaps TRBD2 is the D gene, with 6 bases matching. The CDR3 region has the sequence CAISESVGGSYNEQFF. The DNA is TGTGCCATCAGTGAGTCGGTGGGAGGCTCCTACAATGAGCAGTTCTTC.